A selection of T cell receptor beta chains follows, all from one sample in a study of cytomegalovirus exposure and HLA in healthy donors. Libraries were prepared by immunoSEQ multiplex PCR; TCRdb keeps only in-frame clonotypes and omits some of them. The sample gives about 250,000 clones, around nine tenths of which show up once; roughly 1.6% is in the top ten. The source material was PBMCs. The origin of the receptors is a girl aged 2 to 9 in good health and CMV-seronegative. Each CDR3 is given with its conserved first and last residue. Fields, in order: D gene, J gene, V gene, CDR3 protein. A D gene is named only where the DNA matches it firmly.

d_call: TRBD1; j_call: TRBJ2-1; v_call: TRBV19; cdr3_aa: CASSSRTGYYNEQFF
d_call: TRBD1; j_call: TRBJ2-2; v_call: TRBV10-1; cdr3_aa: CASREPGQGSGELFF
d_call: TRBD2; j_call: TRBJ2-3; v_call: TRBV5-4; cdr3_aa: CASSILAGGGDTQYF
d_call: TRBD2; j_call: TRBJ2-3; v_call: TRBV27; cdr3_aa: CASSLRGAYTDTQYF
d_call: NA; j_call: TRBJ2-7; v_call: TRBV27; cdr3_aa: CASSAGRSYEQYF
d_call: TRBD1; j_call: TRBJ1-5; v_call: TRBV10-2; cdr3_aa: CASRQGANQPQHF
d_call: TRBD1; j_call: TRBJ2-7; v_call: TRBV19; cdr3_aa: CASSPRTGEAYEQYF
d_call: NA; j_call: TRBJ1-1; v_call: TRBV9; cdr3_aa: CASSVGSSGNTEAFF
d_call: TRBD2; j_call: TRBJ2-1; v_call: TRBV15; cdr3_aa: CATSRATSGRAYNEQFF
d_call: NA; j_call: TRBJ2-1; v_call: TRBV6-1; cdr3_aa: CASSDLARNEQFF
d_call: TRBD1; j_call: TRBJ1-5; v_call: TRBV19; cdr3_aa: CASRYPDRENQPQHF
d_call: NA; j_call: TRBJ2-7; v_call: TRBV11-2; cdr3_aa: CASSLGSASLGLEQYF
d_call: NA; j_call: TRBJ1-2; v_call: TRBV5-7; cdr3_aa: CASSLITGGTGYGYTF
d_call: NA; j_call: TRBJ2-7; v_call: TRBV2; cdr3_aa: CASDRDLSSYEQYF
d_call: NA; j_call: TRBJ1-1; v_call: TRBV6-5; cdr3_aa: CASSTGLGNTEAFF
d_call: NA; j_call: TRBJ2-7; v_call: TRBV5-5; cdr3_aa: CASSLAIQLSYEQYF
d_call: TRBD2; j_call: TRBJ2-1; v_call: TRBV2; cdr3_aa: CAVGLATEQFF
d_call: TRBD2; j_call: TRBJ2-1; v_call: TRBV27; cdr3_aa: CASSPRLAGGRRSYNEQFF
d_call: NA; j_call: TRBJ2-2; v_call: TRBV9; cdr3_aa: CASSTTDSYSGELFF
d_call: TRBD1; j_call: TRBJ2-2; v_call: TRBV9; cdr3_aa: CASSVSPQGANTGELFF
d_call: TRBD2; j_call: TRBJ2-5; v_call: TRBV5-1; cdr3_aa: CASSRGRGGETQYF
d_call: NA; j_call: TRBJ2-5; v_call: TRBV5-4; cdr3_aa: CASSLGAGSDQETQYF
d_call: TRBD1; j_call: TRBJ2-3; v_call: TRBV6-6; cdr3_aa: CASTSQGGPDTQYF
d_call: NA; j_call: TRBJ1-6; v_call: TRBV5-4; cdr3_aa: CASSLYPGEVSPLHF
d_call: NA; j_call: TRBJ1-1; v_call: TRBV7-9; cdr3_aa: CASSLAQREAFF
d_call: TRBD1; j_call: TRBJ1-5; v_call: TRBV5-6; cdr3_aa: CASSLGGQGNQPQHF
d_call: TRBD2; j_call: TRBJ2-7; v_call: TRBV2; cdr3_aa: CASSIEGLAGGYEQYF
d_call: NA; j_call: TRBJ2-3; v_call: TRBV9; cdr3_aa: CASARGTDTQYF
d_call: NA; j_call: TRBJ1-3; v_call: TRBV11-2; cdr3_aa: CASSPRAPTSSGNTIYF
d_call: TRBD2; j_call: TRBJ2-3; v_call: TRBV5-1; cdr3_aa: CASSPRLAGGQPDTQYF
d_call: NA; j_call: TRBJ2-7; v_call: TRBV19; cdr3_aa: CASTGPAYEQYF
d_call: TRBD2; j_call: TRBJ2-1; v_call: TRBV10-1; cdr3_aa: CASSEEGLAANEQFF
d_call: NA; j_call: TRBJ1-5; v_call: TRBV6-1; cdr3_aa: CASRTWSNQPQHF
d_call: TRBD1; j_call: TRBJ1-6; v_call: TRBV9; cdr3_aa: CASSVEGAESPLHF
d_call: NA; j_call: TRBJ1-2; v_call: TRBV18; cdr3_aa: CASSAGESYGYTF
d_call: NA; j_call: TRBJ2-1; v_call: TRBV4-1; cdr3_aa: CASSQETGEQFF
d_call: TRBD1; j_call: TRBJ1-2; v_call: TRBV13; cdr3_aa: CASSFQTGGVGYTF
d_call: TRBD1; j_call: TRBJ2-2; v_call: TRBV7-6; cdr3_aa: CASSQGATSIATGELFF
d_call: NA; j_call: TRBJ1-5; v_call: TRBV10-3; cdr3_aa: CAISTDRINQPQHF
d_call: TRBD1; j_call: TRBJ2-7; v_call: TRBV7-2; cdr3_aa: CASSLGGTVKGYEQYF
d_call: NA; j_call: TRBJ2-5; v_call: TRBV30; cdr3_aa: CAWNIAVQETQYF
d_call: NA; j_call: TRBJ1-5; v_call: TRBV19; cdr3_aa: CASSMVSVSNQPQHF